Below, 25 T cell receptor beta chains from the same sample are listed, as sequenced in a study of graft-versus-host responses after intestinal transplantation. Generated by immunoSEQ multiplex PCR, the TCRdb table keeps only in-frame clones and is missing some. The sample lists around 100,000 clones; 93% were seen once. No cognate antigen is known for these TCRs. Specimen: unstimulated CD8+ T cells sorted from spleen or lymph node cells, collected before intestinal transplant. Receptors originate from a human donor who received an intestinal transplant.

DNA of the CDR3: TGTGCCAGCAGTCGACTAGCGCCTTCCCAAGAGACCCAGTACTTC. It specifies CASSRLAPSQETQYF. The rearrangement joins TRBV7-9 to TRBJ2-5; 8 nucleotides match TRBD2. V shed 6 bases, J shed 1 base, and the junction held 7 bases outside the gene matches. CDR3 length: 15 residues. Germline values: CDR1 SEHNR, CDR2 FQNEAQ (reference sequence). The full variable domain, completed using reference TRBV7-9 and TRBJ2-5, is DTGVSQNPRHKITKRGQNVTFRCDPISEHNRLYWYRQTLGQGPEFLTYFQNEAQLEKSRLLSDRFSAERPKGSFSTLEIQRTEQGDSAMYLCASSRLAPSQETQYFGPGTRLLVL.

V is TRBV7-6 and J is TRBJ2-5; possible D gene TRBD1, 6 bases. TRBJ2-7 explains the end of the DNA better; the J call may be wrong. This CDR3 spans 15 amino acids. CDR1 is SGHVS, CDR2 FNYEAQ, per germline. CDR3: CASSLVAGEFNEQYF. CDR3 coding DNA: TGTGCCAGCAGCTTAGTCGCAGGGGAATTTAACGAGCAGTACTTC.

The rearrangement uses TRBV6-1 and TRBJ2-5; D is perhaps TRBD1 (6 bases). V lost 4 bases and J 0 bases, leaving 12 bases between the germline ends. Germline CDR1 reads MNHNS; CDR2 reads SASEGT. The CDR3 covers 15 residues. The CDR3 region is CASSVTGQYQETQYF. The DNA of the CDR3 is TGTGCCAGCAGTGTTACAGGGCAGTACCAAGAGACCCAGTACTTC.

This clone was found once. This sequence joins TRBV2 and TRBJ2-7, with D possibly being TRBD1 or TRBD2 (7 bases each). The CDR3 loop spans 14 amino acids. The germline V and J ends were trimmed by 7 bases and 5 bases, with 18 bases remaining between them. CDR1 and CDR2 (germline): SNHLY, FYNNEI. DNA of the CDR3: TGTGCCAGCAATAGAGCGGGGACAGTCGACGAGCAGTACTTC. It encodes CASNRAGTVDEQYF.

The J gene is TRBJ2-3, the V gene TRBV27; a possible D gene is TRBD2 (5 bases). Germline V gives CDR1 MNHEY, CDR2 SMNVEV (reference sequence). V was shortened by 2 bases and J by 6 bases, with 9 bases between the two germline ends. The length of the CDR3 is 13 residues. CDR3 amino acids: CASSLTGVDTQYF. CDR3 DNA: TGTGCCAGCAGTTTAACCGGGGTGGATACGCAGTATTTT.

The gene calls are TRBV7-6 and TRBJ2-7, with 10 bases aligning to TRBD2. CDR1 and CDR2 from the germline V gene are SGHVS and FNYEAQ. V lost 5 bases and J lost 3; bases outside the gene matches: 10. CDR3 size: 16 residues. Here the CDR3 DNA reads TGTGCCAGCAGCACGAGCCCTAGCGGGGGATACTACGAGCAGTACTTC. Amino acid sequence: CASSTSPSGGYYEQYF. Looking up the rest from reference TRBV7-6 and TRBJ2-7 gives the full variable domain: GAGVSQSPRYKVTKRGQDVALRCDPISGHVSLYWYRQALGQGPEFLTYFNYEAQQDKSGLPNDRFSAERPEGSISTLTIQRTEQRDSAMYRCASSTSPSGGYYEQYFGPGTRLTVT.

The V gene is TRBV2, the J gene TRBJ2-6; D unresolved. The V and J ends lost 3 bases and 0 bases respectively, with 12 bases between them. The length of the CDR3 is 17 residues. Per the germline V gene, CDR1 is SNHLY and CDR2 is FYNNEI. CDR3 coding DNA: TGTGCCAGCAGTGAGGTAGCAGCTGACTCTGGGGCCAACGTCCTGACTTTC. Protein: CASSEVAADSGANVLTF.

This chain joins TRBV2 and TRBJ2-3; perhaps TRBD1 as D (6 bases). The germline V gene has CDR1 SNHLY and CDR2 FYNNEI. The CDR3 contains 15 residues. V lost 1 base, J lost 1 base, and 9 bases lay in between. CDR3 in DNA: TGTGCCAGCAGTGAAGGAGGGGGACGCACAGATACGCAGTATTTT. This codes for CASSEGGGRTDTQYF.

The CDR3 region is CASSLEGQPQHF. The CDR3 region has the DNA TGTGCCAGCAGCTTGGAGGGACAGCCCCAGCATTTT. The rearrangement joins TRBV5-5 to TRBJ1-5, with D uncertain. Germline lookup yields CDR1 SGHKS and CDR2 YYEKEE (reference sequence). This CDR3 has 12 amino acids. V lost 0 bases and J 7 bases, leaving 5 bases between the germline ends.

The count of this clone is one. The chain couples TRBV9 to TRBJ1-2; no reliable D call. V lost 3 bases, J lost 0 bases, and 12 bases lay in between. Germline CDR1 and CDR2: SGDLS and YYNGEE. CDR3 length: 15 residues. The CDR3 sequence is CASSAAAISNYGYTF. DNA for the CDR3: TGTGCCAGCAGCGCCGCAGCGATATCTAACTATGGCTACACCTTC.

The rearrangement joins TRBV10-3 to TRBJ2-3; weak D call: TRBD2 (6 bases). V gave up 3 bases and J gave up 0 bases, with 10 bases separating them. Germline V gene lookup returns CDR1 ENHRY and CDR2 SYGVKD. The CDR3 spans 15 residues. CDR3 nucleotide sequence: TGTGCCATCAGTGACCGCGGGGCTAGCACAGATACGCAGTATTTT. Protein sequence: CAISDRGASTDTQYF.

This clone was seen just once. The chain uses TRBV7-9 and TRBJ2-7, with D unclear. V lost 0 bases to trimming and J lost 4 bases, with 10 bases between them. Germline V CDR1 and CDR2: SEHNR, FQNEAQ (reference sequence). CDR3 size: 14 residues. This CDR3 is CASSLAGKVYEQYF. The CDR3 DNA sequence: TGTGCCAGCAGCTTAGCAGGGAAGGTTTACGAGCAGTACTTC.

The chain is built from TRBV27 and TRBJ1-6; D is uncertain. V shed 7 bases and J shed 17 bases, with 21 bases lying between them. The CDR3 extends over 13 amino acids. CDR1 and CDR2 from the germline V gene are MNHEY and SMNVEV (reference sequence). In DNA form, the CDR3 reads TGTGCCAGCACTGACCTTTCTTTCCGCGGCTTCCACTTT. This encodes CASTDLSFRGFHF.

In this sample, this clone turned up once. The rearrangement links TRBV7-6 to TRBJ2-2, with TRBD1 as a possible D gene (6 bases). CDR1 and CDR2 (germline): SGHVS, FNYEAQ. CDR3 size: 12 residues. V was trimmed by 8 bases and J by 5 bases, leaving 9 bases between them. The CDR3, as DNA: TGTGCCAGCGGGGGCGGGACCGGGGAGCTGTTTTTT. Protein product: CASGGGTGELFF.

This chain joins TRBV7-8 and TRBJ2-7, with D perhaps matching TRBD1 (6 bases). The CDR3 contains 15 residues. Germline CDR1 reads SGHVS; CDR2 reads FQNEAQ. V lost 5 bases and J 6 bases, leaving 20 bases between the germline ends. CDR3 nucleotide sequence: TGTGCCAGCAGCCTAACCGTGGGACAAAAGAGCGAGCAGTACTTC. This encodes CASSLTVGQKSEQYF.

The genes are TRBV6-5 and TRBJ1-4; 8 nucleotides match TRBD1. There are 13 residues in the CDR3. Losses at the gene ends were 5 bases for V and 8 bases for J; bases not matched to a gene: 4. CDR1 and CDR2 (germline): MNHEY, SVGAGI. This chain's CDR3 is CASSTTGDEKLFF. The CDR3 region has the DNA TGTGCCAGCAGTACGACAGGGGACGAAAAACTGTTTTTT.

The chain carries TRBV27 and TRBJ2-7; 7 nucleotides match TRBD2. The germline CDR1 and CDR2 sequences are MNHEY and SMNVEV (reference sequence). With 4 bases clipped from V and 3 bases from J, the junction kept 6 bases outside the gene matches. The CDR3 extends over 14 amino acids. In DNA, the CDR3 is TGTGCCAGCAGTTACCGGGGAGGGATCTACGAGCAGTACTTC. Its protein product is CASSYRGGIYEQYF.

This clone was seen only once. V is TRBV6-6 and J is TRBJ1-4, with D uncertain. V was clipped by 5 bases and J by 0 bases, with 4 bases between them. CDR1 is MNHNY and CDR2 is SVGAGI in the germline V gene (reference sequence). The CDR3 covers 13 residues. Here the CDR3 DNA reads TGTGCCAGCAGTCCCACAACTAATGAAAAACTGTTTTTT. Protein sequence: CASSPTTNEKLFF.

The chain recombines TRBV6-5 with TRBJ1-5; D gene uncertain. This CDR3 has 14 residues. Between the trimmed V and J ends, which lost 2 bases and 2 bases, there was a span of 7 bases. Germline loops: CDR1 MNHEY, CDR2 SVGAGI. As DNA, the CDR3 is TGTGCCAGCAGTTACACGCGGGGCAATCAGCCCCAGCATTTT. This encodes CASSYTRGNQPQHF.

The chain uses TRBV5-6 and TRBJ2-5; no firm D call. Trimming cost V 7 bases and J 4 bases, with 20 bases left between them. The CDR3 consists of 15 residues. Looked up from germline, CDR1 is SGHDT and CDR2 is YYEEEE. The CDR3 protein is CASGTSVFARETQYF. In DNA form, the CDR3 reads TGTGCCAGCGGCACCAGTGTGTTCGCGCGAGAGACCCAGTACTTC.

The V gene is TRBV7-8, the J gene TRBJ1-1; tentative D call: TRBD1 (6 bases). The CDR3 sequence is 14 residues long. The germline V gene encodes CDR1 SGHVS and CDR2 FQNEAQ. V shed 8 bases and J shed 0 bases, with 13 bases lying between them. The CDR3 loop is CASLPGQLNTEAFF. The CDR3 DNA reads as TGTGCCAGCCTTCCCGGACAGTTGAACACTGAAGCTTTCTTT.

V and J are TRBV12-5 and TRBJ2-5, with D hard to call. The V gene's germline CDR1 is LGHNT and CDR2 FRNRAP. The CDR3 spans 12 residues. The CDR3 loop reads CACRGIAETQYF. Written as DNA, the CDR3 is TGTGCCTGCCGTGGGATTGCAGAGACCCAGTACTTC.

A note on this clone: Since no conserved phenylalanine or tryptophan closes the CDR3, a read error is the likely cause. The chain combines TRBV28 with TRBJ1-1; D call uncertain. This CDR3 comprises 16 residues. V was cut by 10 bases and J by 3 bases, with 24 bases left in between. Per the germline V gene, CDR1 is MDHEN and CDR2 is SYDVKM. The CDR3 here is CATTYAESTVHTEAFL. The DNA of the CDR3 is TGTGCCACCACCTACGCCGAGAGCACCGTGCACACTGAAGCTTTCCTT.

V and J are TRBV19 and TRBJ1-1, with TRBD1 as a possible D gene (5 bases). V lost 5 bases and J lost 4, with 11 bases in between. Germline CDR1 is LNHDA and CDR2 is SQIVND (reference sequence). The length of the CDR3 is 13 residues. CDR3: CASSLQGPTEAFF. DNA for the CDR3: TGTGCCAGTAGTCTGCAGGGACCCACTGAAGCTTTCTTT.

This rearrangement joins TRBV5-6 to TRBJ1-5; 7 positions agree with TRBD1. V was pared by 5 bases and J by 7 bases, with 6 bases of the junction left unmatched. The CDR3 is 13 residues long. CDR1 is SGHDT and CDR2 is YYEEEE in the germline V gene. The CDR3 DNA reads TGTGCCAGCAGTTCAGGGGGGTCCCAGCCCCAGCATTTT. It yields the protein CASSSGGSQPQHF.